This T cell receptor beta chain was sequenced during a study of regulatory T cells in long-lasting Graves disease. The germline V gene has CDR1 SGHDT and CDR2 YYEEEE. V was pared by 4 bases and J by 5 bases, with 4 bases of the junction left unmatched. This CDR3 spans 14 amino acids. Time point in this sample: newly diagnosed GD, antithyroid drugs for less than 3 months. PBMC-extracted RNA yielded the TCR library. An endocrinology unit in Xi'an, China, supplied the patients. Libraries of TCR beta came from iRepertoire HTBI primers plus Arm-PCR of CDR3 regions. MiXCR, applied by TCRdb to the multiplex PCR reads, yields one record per CDR3 protein. The repertoire has more than 450,000 distinct CDR3 sequences, 15% to 20% of them found once; the top ten carry 10% to 15%. The same specimen was also included in a second study, on T cells in Graves' hyperthyroidism and ophthalmopathy. That paper notes: The TCR CDR3 first-round RT-PCR relied on the HTBI primer set.

The rearrangement joins TRBV5-6 to TRBJ1-5; the match to TRBD1 covers 9 bases. This receptor was taken from a man in his forties with Graves disease. The material was peripheral blood mononuclear cells (PBMCs), obtained at new diagnosis, from a patient treated with antithyroid drugs. This CDR3 reads CASSRRTGDQPQHF. In nucleotides, the CDR3 is TGTGCCAGCAGCCGACGGACAGGGGATCAGCCCCAGCATTTT. The whole variable domain, remainder taken from reference TRBV5-6 and TRBJ1-5, is DAGVTQSPTHLIKTRGQQVTLRCSPKSGHDTVSWYQQALGQGPQFIFQYYEEEERQRGNFPDRFSGHQFPNYSSELNVNALLLGDSALYLCASSRRTGDQPQHFGDGTRLSIL.